The source of this T cell receptor (beta chain) is a study of blood T cell repertoires in COVID-19. The wider study: From T cells, B-cell-depleted T cells, or PBMCs came the material, which was cDNA or gDNA.

Original analysis: By means of reference gene primer amplification, nucleated cell counts were estimated. The assay was immunoSEQ multiplex PCR, and TCRdb's table has in-frame clones only and misses some. The DNA gave D and trimming, while V, J and clone size come from that table. The sample carries approximately 180,000 clones, around 85% recorded once. This clone was recorded once. V lost 4 bases and J lost 1, with 9 bases in between. Germline values: CDR1 MGHRA, CDR2 YSYEKL. The CDR3 spans 14 residues. V and J are TRBV4-1 and TRBJ2-3; D may be TRBD2 (6 bases). The receptor was isolated from a human donor with active or convalescent COVID-19. The donor label of this sample is uncertain. The sample comprised peripheral blood. Here the CDR3 DNA reads TGCGCCAGCAGCCCCAGGGAGGGCACAGATACGCAGTATTTT. It specifies CASSPREGTDTQYF.